This T cell receptor (beta chain) originates from a study of blood T cell repertoires in COVID-19. The CDR3 spans 17 residues. Trimming took off 0 bases at V and 2 bases at J, with 17 bases between the two ends. From germline, CDR1 is LGHNA and CDR2 YSLEER. The table came from immunoSEQ multiplex PCR; TCRdb's copy has only in-frame clones and leaves some out. The data hold roughly 290,000 clones, with roughly 89% observed a single time. The specimen was PBMCs or T cells enriched from blood (not recorded which). V gene TRBV4-3 combines with J gene TRBJ2-7; tentative D call: TRBD2 (6 bases). The receptor comes from a young woman with acute COVID-19. The CDR3 region has the DNA TGCGCCAGCAGCCAAGATGAGGCGATAGCGGCCCCCTACGAGCAGTACTTC. Its translation is CASSQDEAIAAPYEQYF.